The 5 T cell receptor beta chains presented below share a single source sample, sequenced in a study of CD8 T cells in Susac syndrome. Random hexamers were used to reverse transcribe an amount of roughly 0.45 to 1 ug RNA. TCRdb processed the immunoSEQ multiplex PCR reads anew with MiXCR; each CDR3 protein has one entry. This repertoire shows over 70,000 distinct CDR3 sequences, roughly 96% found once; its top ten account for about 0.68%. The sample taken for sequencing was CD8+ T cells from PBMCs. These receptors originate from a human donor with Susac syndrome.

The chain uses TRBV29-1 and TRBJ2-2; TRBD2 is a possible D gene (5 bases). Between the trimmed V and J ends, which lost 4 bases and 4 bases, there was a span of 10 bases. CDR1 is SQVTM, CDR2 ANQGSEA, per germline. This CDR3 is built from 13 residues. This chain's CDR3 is CSVVEGGTGELFF. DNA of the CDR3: TGCAGCGTTGTTGAGGGTGGCACCGGGGAGCTGTTTTTT.

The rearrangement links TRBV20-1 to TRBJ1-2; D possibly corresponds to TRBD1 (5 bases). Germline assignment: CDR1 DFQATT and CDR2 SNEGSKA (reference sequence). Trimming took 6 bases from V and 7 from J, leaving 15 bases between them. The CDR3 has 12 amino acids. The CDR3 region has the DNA TGCAGTGCCGCCGGGACTCCCTCTGGCTACACCTTC. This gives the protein CSAAGTPSGYTF.

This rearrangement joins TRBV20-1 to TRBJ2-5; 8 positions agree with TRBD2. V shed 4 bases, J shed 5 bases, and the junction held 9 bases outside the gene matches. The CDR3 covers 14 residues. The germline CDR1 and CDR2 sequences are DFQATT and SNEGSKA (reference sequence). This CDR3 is CSAMAGGGRETQYF. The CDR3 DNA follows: TGCAGTGCTATGGCGGGGGGAGGGAGGGAGACCCAGTACTTC.

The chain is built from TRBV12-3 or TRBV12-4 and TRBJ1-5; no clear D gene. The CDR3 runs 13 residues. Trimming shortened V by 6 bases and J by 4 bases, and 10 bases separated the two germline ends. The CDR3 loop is CASRGIVNQPQHF. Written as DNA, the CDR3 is TGTGCCAGCAGAGGGATCGTTAATCAGCCCCAGCATTTT.

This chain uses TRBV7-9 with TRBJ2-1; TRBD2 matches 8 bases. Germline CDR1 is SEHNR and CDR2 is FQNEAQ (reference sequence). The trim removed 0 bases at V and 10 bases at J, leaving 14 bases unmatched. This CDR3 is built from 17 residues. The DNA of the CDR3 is TGTGCCAGCAGCTTAGCGCTTACGCGGGGGGCGACAGAAGAGCAGTTCTTC. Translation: CASSLALTRGATEEQFF.